The TCR beta chain under discussion was sequenced for a study of blood T cell repertoires in COVID-19. There are 13 residues in the CDR3. The J segment lost 6 bases and the V segment lost 3 bases, leaving 3 bases of the junction unmatched. The germline V gene encodes CDR1 LNHNV and CDR2 YYDKDF (reference sequence). Clones were read by immunoSEQ multiplex PCR, and TCRdb kept only the in-frame ones, dropping some. The repertoire includes 150,000 to 200,000 clones, 86% of them detected once, and 0.99% sits in the top ten. The origin of this receptor is a man aged 18 to 29 with acute or convalescent COVID-19. The specimen sequenced was peripheral blood. The rearrangement joins TRBV15 to TRBJ1-2; 8 positions agree with TRBD1. The CDR3 reads CATSRTGVDGYTF. The CDR3 DNA reads as TGTGCCACCAGCAGGACAGGGGTTGATGGCTACACCTTC.